This TCR beta chain was captured by sequencing in a study of OX40 agonist ivuxolimab in advanced cancers. Assay: immunoSEQ multiplex PCR; the TCRdb copy retains only in-frame clones and omits some. The sample comprises some 60,000 clones, 85% to 90% of which are singletons, and roughly 4% rests with the top ten. CDR3 length equals 16 residues. Germline lookup yields CDR1 KGHSH and CDR2 LQKENI. The trim removed 6 bases at V and 6 bases at J, leaving 10 bases unmatched. The chain carries TRBV18 and TRBJ2-3, with 12 bases matching TRBD1. The starting material was CD4+ or CD8+ T cells sorted from blood, obtained in a trial of the OX40 agonist ivuxolimab. The source of this sequence is an adult with an advanced solid tumor such as melanoma, head and neck, liver or kidney cancer. The CDR3 DNA reads as TGTGCCAGCTCGGATATGGGACAGGGGGCCCTGGATACGCAGTATTTT. Its translation: CASSDMGQGALDTQYF.